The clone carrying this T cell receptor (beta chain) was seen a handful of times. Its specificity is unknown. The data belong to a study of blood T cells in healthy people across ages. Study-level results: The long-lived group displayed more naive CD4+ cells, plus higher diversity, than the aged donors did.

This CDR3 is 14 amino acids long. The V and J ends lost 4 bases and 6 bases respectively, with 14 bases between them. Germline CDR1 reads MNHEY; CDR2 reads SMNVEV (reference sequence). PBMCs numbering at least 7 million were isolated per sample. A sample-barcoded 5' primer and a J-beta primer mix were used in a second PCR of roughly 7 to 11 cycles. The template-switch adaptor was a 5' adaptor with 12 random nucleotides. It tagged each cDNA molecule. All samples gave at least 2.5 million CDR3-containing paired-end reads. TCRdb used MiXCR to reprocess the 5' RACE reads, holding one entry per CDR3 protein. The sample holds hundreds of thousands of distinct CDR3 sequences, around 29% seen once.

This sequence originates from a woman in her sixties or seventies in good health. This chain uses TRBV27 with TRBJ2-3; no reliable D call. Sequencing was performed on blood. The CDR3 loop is CASSSVRRSDTQYF. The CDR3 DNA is TGTGCCAGCAGTTCGGTCAGGCGCAGCGATACGCAGTATTTT.